The 13 T cell receptor beta chains below were found in one sample sequenced in a study of CD8 T cells in ankylosing spondylitis. Overall study results and limits: For ankylosing spondylitis blood, a TCR beta motif of about eight highly homologous variants appeared characteristic.

MiXCR, run by TCRdb on the 5' RACE reads, gives a single entry per CDR3 protein. Among a few hundred thousand distinct CDR3 sequences listed, 10% to 15% were seen once. These TCRs are of unknown antigen specificity. The sample taken for sequencing was blood, either unsorted or a sorted T cell fraction (not recorded which). The receptors come from a male donor with ankylosing spondylitis.

The table lists this clonotype with many counts. The chain links TRBV24-1 to TRBJ2-5, with a tentative D call TRBD2 (7 bases). The germline CDR1 and CDR2 sequences are KGHDR and SFDVKD. The CDR3 totals 15 residues. Trimming removed 4 bases at V and 0 bases at J, with 11 bases between. Written as DNA, the CDR3 is TGTGCCACCAGTGAGGGAGGGGGGTACCAAGAGACCCAGTACTTC. It codes for CATSEGGGYQETQYF.

The rearrangement uses TRBV20-1 and TRBJ1-1; D is undetermined. There are 13 residues in the CDR3. Germline V gene lookup returns CDR1 DFQATT and CDR2 SNEGSKA (reference sequence). V was cut by 1 base and J by 3 bases, with 9 bases left in between. This chain's CDR3 is CSARGARYTEAFF. The CDR3, as DNA: TGCAGTGCTAGAGGTGCGCGGTACACTGAAGCTTTCTTT.

V and J are TRBV11-2 and TRBJ2-4, with 12 bases matching TRBD2. Trimming took 5 bases from V and 0 from J; bases not matched to a gene: 14. The germline gives CDR1 SGHAT, CDR2 FQNNGV. The length of the CDR3 is 20 residues. In nucleotides, the CDR3 is TGTGCCAGCAGCCCCCGACTAGCGGGAGAGTGGGACCTAGCCAAAAACATTCAGTACTTC. This codes for CASSPRLAGEWDLAKNIQYF.

This sequence joins TRBV6-5 and TRBJ1-2, with D possibly matching TRBD1 (6 bases). Germline values: CDR1 MNHEY, CDR2 SVGAGI. V was pared by 4 bases and J by 0 bases, with 12 bases between. The CDR3 loop spans 15 amino acids. CDR3 in amino acids: CASSSLGQSNYGYTF. CDR3 nucleotides: TGTGCCAGCAGTTCCTTAGGACAGTCTAACTATGGCTACACCTTC.

This clonotype turned up a few times. The J gene is TRBJ2-3, the V gene TRBV7-2; a weak D match, TRBD2 (6 bases). This CDR3 is 15 amino acids long. Germline V gene data show CDR1 as SGHTA and CDR2 as FQGNSA. The V and J ends lost 2 bases and 2 bases respectively, with 11 bases between them. This CDR3 reads CASSLLREYTDTQYF. The CDR3, as DNA: TGTGCCAGCAGCTTACTGCGGGAATACACAGATACGCAGTATTTT.

This clonotype was detected only a few times. The V gene is TRBV7-8, the J gene TRBJ2-2; D might be TRBD2 (5 bases). This CDR3 region has 17 residues. Germline CDR1 is SGHVS and CDR2 is FQNEAQ. The germline V and J ends were trimmed by 3 bases and 5 bases, with 19 bases remaining between them. CDR3 sequence (DNA): TGTGCCAGCAGCTTTCGCCCCCCGGGGATTTTAACCGGGGAGCTGTTTTTT. It encodes CASSFRPPGILTGELFF.

This chain uses TRBV7-8 with TRBJ2-2; D assignment may be TRBD1 or TRBD2 (5 bases each). V gave up 5 bases and J gave up 0 bases, with 13 bases separating them. Germline-derived CDR1 and CDR2 are SGHVS and FQNEAQ. The CDR3 runs 16 residues. The CDR3 loop is CASSPQRGSNTGELFF. For the CDR3, the DNA is TGTGCCAGCAGCCCGCAGAGGGGATCGAACACCGGGGAGCTGTTTTTT. Together with reference TRBV7-8 and TRBJ2-2, the CDR3 gives the full variable domain: GAGVSQSPRYKVAKRGQDVALRCDPISGHVSLFWYQQALGQGPEFLTYFQNEAQLDKSGLPSDRFFAERPEGSVSTLKIQRTQQEDSAVYLCASSPQRGSNTGELFFGEGSRLTVL.

CDR3 amino acids: CASSEDRAGSTIYF. The DNA of the CDR3 is TGTGCCAGCAGTGAGGACAGGGCCGGTAGCACCATATATTTT. The chain couples TRBV2 to TRBJ1-3; 8 nucleotides agree with TRBD1. V shed 3 bases, J shed 9 bases, and the junction held 7 bases outside the gene matches. This CDR3 is built from 14 residues. CDR1 is SNHLY, CDR2 FYNNEI, per germline.

The rearrangement uses TRBV20-1 and TRBJ2-1; D is uncertain. Germline CDR1 reads DFQATT; CDR2 reads SNEGSKA (reference sequence). Trimming removed 3 bases from V and 7 bases from J, with 13 bases in between. The CDR3 runs 13 residues. CDR3 in amino acids: CSASQHGGNEQFF. The CDR3 nucleotides are TGCAGTGCTAGCCAGCACGGTGGGAATGAGCAGTTCTTC.

This clonotype was seen ten or more times. This chain joins TRBV7-9 and TRBJ2-7; D is ambiguous. The CDR3 length is 12 residues. CDR1 and CDR2 (germline): SEHNR, FQNEAQ (reference sequence). Trimming removed 1 base from V and 6 bases from J, with 7 bases in between. The DNA for the CDR3 is TGTGCCAGCAGCTTAGAGTGGCCCGAGCAGTACTTC. It yields the protein CASSLEWPEQYF.

This clonotype was detected a few times. The gene calls are TRBV5-1 and TRBJ2-3, with 7 bases identical to TRBD1. From germline, CDR1 is SGHRS and CDR2 YFSETQ. J was trimmed by 0 bases and V by 2 bases; bases with no gene match: 6. The CDR3 has 16 amino acids. CDR3 nucleotide sequence: TGCGCCAGCAGCTTACAGGGGCCTCCTAGCACAGATACGCAGTATTTT. Amino acid sequence: CASSLQGPPSTDTQYF.

This clonotype has just a few counts. The CDR3 DNA sequence: TGTGCCAGCAGCCCCGGGCAGGGGACGAACGGGGAGCTGTTTTTT. Encoded protein: CASSPGQGTNGELFF. The J gene is TRBJ2-2, the V gene TRBV7-9; maybe TRBD1 (6 bases). The V end was cut by 5 bases, the J end by 7 bases, with 17 bases between. The CDR3 consists of 15 residues. CDR1 is SEHNR and CDR2 is FQNEAQ in the germline V gene (reference sequence). The entire variable domain, with the rest obtained from reference TRBV7-9 and TRBJ2-2, is as follows: DTGVSQNPRHKITKRGQNVTFRCDPISEHNRLYWYRQTLGQGPEFLTYFQNEAQLEKSRLLSDRFSAERPKGSFSTLEIQRTEQGDSAMYLCASSPGQGTNGELFFGEGSRLTVL.

This chain joins TRBV7-8 and TRBJ2-7; D ambiguous. The V gene lost 5 bases and the J gene lost 3 bases, with 17 bases spanning the gap. CDR3 size: 15 residues. Germline CDR1 SGHVS, CDR2 FQNEAQ. The CDR3 sequence: CASSSQLVGYYEQYV. The CDR3 DNA reads as TGTGCCAGCAGCAGCCAACTGGTGGGTTACTACGAGCAGTACGTC.